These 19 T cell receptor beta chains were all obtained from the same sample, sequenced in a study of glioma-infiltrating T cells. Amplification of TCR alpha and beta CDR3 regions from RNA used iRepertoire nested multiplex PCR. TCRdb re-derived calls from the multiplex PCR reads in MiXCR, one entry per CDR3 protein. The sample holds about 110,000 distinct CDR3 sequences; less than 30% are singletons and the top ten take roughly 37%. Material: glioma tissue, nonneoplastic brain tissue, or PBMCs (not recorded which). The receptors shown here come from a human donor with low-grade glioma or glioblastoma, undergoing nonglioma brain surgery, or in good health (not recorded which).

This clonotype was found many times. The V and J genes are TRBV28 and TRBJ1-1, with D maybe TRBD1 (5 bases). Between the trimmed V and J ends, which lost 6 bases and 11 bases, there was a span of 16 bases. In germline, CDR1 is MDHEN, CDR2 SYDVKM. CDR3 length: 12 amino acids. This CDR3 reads CASRGGVPAAFF. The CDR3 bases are TGTGCCAGCAGGGGGGGGGTACCTGCGGCTTTCTTT.

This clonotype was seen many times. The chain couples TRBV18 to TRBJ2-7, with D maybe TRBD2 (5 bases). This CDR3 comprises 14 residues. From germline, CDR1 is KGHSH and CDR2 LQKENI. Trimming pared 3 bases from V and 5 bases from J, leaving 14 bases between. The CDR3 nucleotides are TGTGCCAGCTCACCCCCCGAGGGCCGCGACGAGCAGTACTTC. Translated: CASSPPEGRDEQYF.

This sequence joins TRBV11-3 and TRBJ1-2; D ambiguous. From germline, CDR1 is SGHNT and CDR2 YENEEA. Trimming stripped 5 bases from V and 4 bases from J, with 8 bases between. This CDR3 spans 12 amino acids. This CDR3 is CASSADLYGYTF. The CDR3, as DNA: TGTGCCAGCAGCGCGGACCTCTATGGCTACACCTTC.

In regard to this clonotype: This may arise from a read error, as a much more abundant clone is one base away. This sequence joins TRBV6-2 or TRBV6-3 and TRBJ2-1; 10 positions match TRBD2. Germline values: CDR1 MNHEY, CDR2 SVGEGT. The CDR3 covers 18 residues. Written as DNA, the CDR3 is TGTGCCGGCAGCTTACGTTTCAGCCGGACTAGCGGCAGCAATGAGCAGTTCTTC. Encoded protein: CAGSLRFSRTSGSNEQFF.

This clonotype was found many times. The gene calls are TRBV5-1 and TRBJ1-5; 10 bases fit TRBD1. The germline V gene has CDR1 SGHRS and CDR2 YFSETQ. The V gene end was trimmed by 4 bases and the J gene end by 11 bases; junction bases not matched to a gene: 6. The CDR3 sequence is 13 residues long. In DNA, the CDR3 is TGCGCCAGCAGCCTCGACAGGGGGCTGTCCCAGCATTTT. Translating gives CASSLDRGLSQHF. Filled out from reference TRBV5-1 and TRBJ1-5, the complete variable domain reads KAGVTQTPRYLIKTRGQQVTLSCSPISGHRSVSWYQQTPGQGLQFLFEYFSETQRNKGNFPGRFSGRQFSNSRSEMNVSTLELGDSALYLCASSLDRGLSQHFGDGTRLSIL.

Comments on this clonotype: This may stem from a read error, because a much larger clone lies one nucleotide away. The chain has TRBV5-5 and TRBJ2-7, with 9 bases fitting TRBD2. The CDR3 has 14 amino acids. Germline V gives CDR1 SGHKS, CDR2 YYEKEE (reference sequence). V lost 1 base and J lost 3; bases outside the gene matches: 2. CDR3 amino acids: CASSLTSGYYEQYF. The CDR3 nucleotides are TGTGCCAGCAGCTTGACTAGCGGGTACTACGAGCAGTACTTC.

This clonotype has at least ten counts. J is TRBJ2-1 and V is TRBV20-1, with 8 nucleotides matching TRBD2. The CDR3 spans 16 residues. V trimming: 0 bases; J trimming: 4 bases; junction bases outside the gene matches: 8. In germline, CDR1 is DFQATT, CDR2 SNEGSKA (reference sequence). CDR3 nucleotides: TGCAGTGCTAGAGATTTCGCGGGAGGTGGGTACAATGAGCAGTTCTTC. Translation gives CSARDFAGGGYNEQFF.

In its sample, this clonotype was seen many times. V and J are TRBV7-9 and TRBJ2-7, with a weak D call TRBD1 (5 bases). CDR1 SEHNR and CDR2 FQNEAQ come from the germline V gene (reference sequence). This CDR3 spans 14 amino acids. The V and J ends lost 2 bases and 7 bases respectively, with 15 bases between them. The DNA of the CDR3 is TGTGCCAGCAGCTTAATCGCAGGGCAGGCGGAGCAGTACTTC. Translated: CASSLIAGQAEQYF.

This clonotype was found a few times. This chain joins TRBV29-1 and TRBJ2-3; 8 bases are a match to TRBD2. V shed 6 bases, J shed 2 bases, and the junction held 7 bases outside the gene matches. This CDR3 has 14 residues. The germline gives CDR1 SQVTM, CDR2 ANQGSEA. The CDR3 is CSVGPGGPTDTQYF. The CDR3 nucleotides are TGCAGCGTGGGTCCGGGGGGGCCCACAGATACGCAGTATTTT.

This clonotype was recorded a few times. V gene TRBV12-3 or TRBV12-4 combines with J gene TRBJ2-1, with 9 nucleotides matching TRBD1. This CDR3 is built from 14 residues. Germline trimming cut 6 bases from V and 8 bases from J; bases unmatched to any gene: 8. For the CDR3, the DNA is TGTGCCAGCAGACTACAGGGGGCTAGTGATGAGCAGTTCTTC. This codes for CASRLQGASDEQFF.

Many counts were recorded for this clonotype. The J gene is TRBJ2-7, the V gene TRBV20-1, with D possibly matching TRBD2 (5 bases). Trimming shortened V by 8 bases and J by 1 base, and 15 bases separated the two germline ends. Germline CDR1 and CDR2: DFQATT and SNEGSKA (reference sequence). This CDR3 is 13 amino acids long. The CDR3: CSFKDFLSYEQYF. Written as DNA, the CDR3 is TGCAGTTTCAAGGACTTCCTTTCCTACGAGCAGTACTTC.

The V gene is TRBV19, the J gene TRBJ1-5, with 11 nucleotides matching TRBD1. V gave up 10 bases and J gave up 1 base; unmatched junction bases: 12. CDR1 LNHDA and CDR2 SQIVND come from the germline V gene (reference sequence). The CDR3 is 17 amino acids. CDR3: CATLNPGQGGSNQPQHF. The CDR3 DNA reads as TGTGCCACGTTAAATCCGGGACAGGGGGGAAGCAATCAGCCCCAGCATTTT.

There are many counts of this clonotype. This CDR3 reads CASSGERDPYEQYF. The CDR3 DNA reads TGTGCCAGCAGCGGGGAGCGGGACCCCTACGAGCAGTACTTC. The rearrangement links TRBV7-9 to TRBJ2-7; 7 bases are shared with TRBD2. Germline values: CDR1 SEHNR, CDR2 FQNEAQ (reference sequence). Trimming removed 5 bases from V and 2 bases from J; junction bases left unmatched: 6. The CDR3 runs to 14 residues.

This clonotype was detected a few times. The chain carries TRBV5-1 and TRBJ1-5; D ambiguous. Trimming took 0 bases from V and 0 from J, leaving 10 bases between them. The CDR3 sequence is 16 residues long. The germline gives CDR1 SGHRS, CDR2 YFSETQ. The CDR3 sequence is CASSLASGDSNQPQHF. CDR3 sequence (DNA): TGCGCCAGCAGCTTGGCTTCTGGGGATAGCAATCAGCCCCAGCATTTT.

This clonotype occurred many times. The CDR3 reads CASSLGFAGRNTEAFF. The CDR3, as DNA: TGTGCCAGCAGTCTCGGGTTTGCAGGGAGAAACACTGAAGCTTTCTTT. The chain recombines TRBV27 with TRBJ1-1; D is possibly TRBD1 (5 bases). Germline CDR1 and CDR2: MNHEY and SMNVEV (reference sequence). V was pared by 5 bases and J by 2 bases, with 18 bases between. The CDR3 totals 16 residues.

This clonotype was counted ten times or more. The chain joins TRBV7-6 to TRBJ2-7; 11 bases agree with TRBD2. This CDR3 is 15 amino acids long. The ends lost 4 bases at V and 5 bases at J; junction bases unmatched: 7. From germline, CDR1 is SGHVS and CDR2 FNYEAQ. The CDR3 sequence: CASSSLLAGAHEQYF. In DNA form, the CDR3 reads TGTGCCAGCAGCTCCTTACTAGCGGGAGCCCACGAGCAGTACTTC.

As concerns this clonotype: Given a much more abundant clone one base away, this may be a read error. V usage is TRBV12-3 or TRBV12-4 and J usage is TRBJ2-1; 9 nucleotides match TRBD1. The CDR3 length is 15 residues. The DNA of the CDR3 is TGTGCCAGCAGGGGATTCCCGGGACAGGGCAATGAGCAGCTCTTC. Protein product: CASRGFPGQGNEQLF.

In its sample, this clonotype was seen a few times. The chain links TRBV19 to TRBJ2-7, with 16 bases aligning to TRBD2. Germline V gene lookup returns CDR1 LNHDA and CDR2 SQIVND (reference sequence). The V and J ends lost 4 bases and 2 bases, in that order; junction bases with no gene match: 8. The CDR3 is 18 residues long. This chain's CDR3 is CASSTSGLAGGNAYEQYF. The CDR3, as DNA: TGTGCCAGTAGTACCTCGGGACTAGCGGGGGGGAACGCCTACGAGCAGTACTTC.

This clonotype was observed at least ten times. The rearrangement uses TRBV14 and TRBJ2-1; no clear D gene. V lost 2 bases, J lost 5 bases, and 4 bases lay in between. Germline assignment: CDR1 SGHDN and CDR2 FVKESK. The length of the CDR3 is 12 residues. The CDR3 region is CASSQTDNEQFF. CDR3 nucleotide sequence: TGTGCCAGCAGCCAAACCGACAATGAGCAGTTCTTC.